Following are 31 T cell receptor beta chains from one sample sequenced in a study of cytomegalovirus exposure and HLA in healthy donors. Some clones are missing from TCRdb's copy, which holds only in-frame ones; the method was immunoSEQ multiplex PCR. Here the sample spans 71,000 or so clones, approximately 95% being singletons. The specimen sequenced was PBMCs. The source is a woman between 18 and 29 years old in good health and CMV-seropositive.

The CDR3 is CASSFTWDRVYGYTF. CDR3 coding DNA: TGTGCCAGCAGTTTTACGTGGGACAGAGTCTATGGCTACACCTTC. The V and J genes are TRBV28 and TRBJ1-2, with TRBD1 matching over 7 bases. After removal of 3 bases from V and 4 bases from J, the junction contained 8 bases not matched to a gene. Germline V gene sequence: CDR1 MDHEN, CDR2 SYDVKM. The CDR3 is made up of 15 amino acids.

This chain links TRBV28 with TRBJ2-7; a weak D match, TRBD2 (6 bases). V gave up 3 bases and J gave up 6 bases, with 18 bases separating them. The germline V gene encodes CDR1 MDHEN and CDR2 SYDVKM. The CDR3 loop spans 15 amino acids. CDR3 loop: CASSFGNGGTGEQYF. As DNA, the CDR3 is TGTGCCAGCAGTTTCGGTAATGGGGGGACGGGCGAGCAGTACTTC.

The chain couples TRBV28 to TRBJ1-2; 7 bases are a match to TRBD1. This CDR3 contains 17 residues. The germline gives CDR1 MDHEN, CDR2 SYDVKM. The V segment lost 7 bases and the J segment 1 base; nucleotides outside the gene matches: 15. CDR3 sequence reads: CASTHRGAGGFNYGYTF. As DNA, the CDR3 is TGTGCCAGCACCCATCGAGGGGCAGGGGGATTTAACTATGGCTACACCTTC.

The chain uses TRBV19 and TRBJ2-3; TRBD1 agrees at 7 bases. Looked up from germline, CDR1 is LNHDA and CDR2 is SQIVND (reference sequence). The J segment lost 0 bases and the V segment lost 0 bases, leaving 9 bases of the junction unmatched. This CDR3 has 18 amino acids. DNA of the CDR3: TGTGCCAGTAGTATAGATCTGGAGTGGGACAGAAGCACAGATACGCAGTATTTT. Encoded protein: CASSIDLEWDRSTDTQYF.

The chain carries TRBV28 and TRBJ1-3, with D maybe TRBD1 (6 bases). The CDR3 consists of 15 residues. V was trimmed by 6 bases and J by 4 bases, leaving 16 bases between them. From germline, CDR1 is MDHEN and CDR2 SYDVKM. The CDR3 DNA reads TGTGCCAGCAGGGGGACCGGGACAACAGGAAACACCATATATTTT. Residues: CASRGTGTTGNTIYF.

The table lists this clone with a count of one. This sequence joins TRBV7-3 and TRBJ2-7; D may be TRBD1 (6 bases). The germline V gene encodes CDR1 SGHTA and CDR2 FQGTGA. V was trimmed by 5 bases and J by 3 bases, leaving 14 bases between them. This CDR3 spans 14 amino acids. The CDR3 DNA reads TGTGCCAGCAGCCTCACCTCACAGGGCTACGAGCAGTACTTC. Amino acids: CASSLTSQGYEQYF.

This clone has just a few counts. The chain combines TRBV5-4 with TRBJ2-7; unclear D gene. CDR3 length: 13 amino acids. V shed 0 bases and J shed 5 bases, with 9 bases lying between them. Germline CDR1 and CDR2: SGHNT and YYREEE (reference sequence). The CDR3 reads CASSLDIEDEQYF. DNA of the CDR3: TGTGCCAGCAGCTTGGACATCGAAGACGAGCAGTACTTC.

This chain links TRBV1 with TRBJ2-7; the DNA was not used to check the table's D call, TRBD1. TRBV1 is a known pseudogene. The CDR3 loop spans 13 amino acids. In DNA form, the CDR3 reads TGCACCACCCCCCAGGGGGTATCCTACGAGCAGTACTTC. Protein sequence: CTTPQGVSYEQYF.

This sequence joins TRBV19 and TRBJ2-7; the match to TRBD2 covers 11 bases. The CDR3 extends over 16 amino acids. Germline assignment: CDR1 LNHDA and CDR2 SQIVND (reference sequence). V shed 5 bases and J 0 bases; nucleotides not matched to a gene: 6. The CDR3 region is CASSPGTSGPSYEQYF. The CDR3 DNA follows: TGTGCCAGTAGTCCCGGGACTAGCGGACCCTCCTACGAGCAGTACTTC. Using reference TRBV19 and TRBJ2-7 for the parts outside the CDR3, the full variable domain is DGGITQSPKYLFRKEGQNVTLSCEQNLNHDAMYWYRQDPGQGLRLIYYSQIVNDFQKGDIAEGYSVSREKKESFPLTVTSAQKNPTAFYLCASSPGTSGPSYEQYFGPGTRLTVT.

The J gene is TRBJ2-2, the V gene TRBV15, with D unresolved. V shed 1 base and J shed 6 bases, with 9 bases lying between them. The CDR3 is 14 amino acids. CDR1 and CDR2 (germline): LNHNV, YYDKDF (reference sequence). The CDR3 loop is CATSRVPGSGELFF. The CDR3 nucleotides are TGTGCCACCAGCAGAGTTCCGGGTTCCGGGGAGCTGTTTTTT.

The chain couples TRBV18 to TRBJ2-5; 8 nucleotides agree with TRBD2. This CDR3 spans 15 amino acids. In germline, CDR1 is KGHSH, CDR2 LQKENI. V trimming: 2 bases; J trimming: 5 bases; junction bases outside the gene matches: 7. The CDR3 DNA is TGTGCCAGCTCACCAACGGGAGGGCGACGGGAGACCCAGTACTTC. Translating it yields CASSPTGGRRETQYF.

This sequence joins TRBV19 and TRBJ2-3; unclear D gene. The V gene's germline CDR1 is LNHDA and CDR2 SQIVND (reference sequence). The CDR3 length is 12 residues. The V end was cut by 5 bases, the J end by 11 bases, with 14 bases between. In DNA form, the CDR3 reads TGTGCCAGTAGTGCCCTTCTGCAGATGCAGTATTTT. Amino acids: CASSALLQMQYF.

V gene TRBV28 combines with J gene TRBJ2-1; 15 nucleotides align to TRBD2. CDR3 size: 19 residues. J lost 3 bases, V lost 7 bases, and 13 bases had no gene match. Germline CDR1 MDHEN, CDR2 SYDVKM. The CDR3 reads CASTQPGTSGGTYYNEQFF. In DNA, the CDR3 is TGTGCCAGCACCCAACCCGGGACTAGCGGGGGGACGTACTACAATGAGCAGTTCTTC.

This rearrangement joins TRBV7-2 to TRBJ1-6; D is perhaps TRBD1 (5 bases). Germline-derived CDR1 and CDR2 are SGHTA and FQGNSA. With 0 bases removed from V and 4 bases from J, the gap between germline ends came to 7 bases. The CDR3 contains 15 residues. The CDR3 DNA sequence: TGTGCCAGCAGCTTAGCTTCAGGGTATAATTCACCCCTCCACTTT. Translating gives CASSLASGYNSPLHF.

V and J are TRBV7-2 and TRBJ1-1, with a tentative D call TRBD1 (5 bases). The germline V gene has CDR1 SGHTA and CDR2 FQGNSA. This CDR3 has 12 amino acids. Trimming stripped 5 bases from V and 11 bases from J, with 15 bases between. CDR3 sequence: CASSTRTMPAFF. The DNA of the CDR3 is TGTGCCAGCAGCACCCGGACAATGCCTGCTTTCTTT.

The chain links TRBV9 to TRBJ2-5; 11 bases align to TRBD1. Trimming cost V 3 bases and J 4 bases; bases outside gene matches: 5. Germline loops: CDR1 SGDLS, CDR2 YYNGEE. This CDR3 spans 15 amino acids. This chain's CDR3 is CASSAGTGGRETQYF. The CDR3 bases are TGTGCCAGCAGCGCCGGGACAGGGGGACGAGAGACCCAGTACTTC.

The rearrangement uses TRBV27 and TRBJ2-7; 9 bases fit TRBD1. After removal of 3 bases from V and 3 bases from J, the junction contained 6 bases not matched to a gene. The CDR3 runs to 15 residues. Germline CDR1 reads MNHEY; CDR2 reads SMNVEV (reference sequence). This chain's CDR3 is CASSFSTGGLYEQYF. In nucleotides, the CDR3 is TGTGCCAGCAGTTTCTCGACAGGGGGTCTCTACGAGCAGTACTTC.

The chain joins TRBV7-9 to TRBJ2-5; 7 nucleotides agree with TRBD2. CDR1 is SEHNR, CDR2 FQNEAQ, per germline (reference sequence). The V gene end was trimmed by 1 base and the J gene end by 1 base; junction bases not matched to a gene: 3. The CDR3 runs to 15 residues. The CDR3 region is CASSLDGGGQETQYF. The DNA for the CDR3 is TGTGCCAGCAGCTTAGATGGGGGGGGCCAAGAGACCCAGTACTTC.

The J gene is TRBJ2-2, the V gene TRBV4-3; possibly TRBD2 for D (5 bases). This CDR3 is built from 16 residues. V was trimmed by 0 bases and J by 0 bases, leaving 8 bases between them. Germline-derived CDR1 and CDR2 are LGHNA and YSLEER. The CDR3 reads CASSQERAANTGELFF. In nucleotides, the CDR3 is TGCGCCAGCAGCCAAGAGAGGGCCGCGAACACCGGGGAGCTGTTTTTT.

V usage is TRBV11-2 and J usage is TRBJ1-2, with TRBD1 matching over 8 bases. The length of the CDR3 is 14 residues. The germline V gene has CDR1 SGHAT and CDR2 FQNNGV. V was clipped by 7 bases and J by 8 bases; unmatched bases: 12. CDR3 DNA: TGTGCCAGCACCCCCAACAGGGGGGATGAAGGCTACACCTTC. It specifies CASTPNRGDEGYTF.

The rearrangement joins TRBV7-2 to TRBJ2-6, with D hard to call. The CDR3 is 16 amino acids. Germline-derived CDR1 and CDR2 are SGHTA and FQGNSA. The ends were cut back, 2 bases at V and 0 bases at J, with 8 bases in the middle. The CDR3 DNA is TGTGCCAGCAGCTTAAACGGCGGCTCTGGGGCCAACGTCCTGACTTTC. It specifies CASSLNGGSGANVLTF.

The chain is built from TRBV4-2 and TRBJ2-7, with a possible D match to TRBD2 (5 bases). The CDR3 totals 13 residues. From germline, CDR1 is LGHNA and CDR2 YNFKEQ. The V end was cut by 4 bases, the J end by 0 bases, with 7 bases between. CDR3 protein: CASSRRASYEQYF. CDR3 nucleotides: TGTGCCAGCAGCCGGCGGGCCTCCTACGAGCAGTACTTC.

The chain is built from TRBV4-1 and TRBJ2-7; 8 bases are a match to TRBD2. The CDR3 sequence is 15 residues long. The ends lost 4 bases at V and 4 bases at J; junction bases unmatched: 9. CDR1 is MGHRA and CDR2 is YSYEKL in the germline V gene. CDR3 DNA sequence: TGCGCCAGCAGCCGATCCAGCGGGAGCCTATACGAGCAGTACTTC. This encodes CASSRSSGSLYEQYF.

The chain recombines TRBV5-6 with TRBJ2-7, with 8 bases identical to TRBD2. The CDR3 contains 15 residues. From germline, CDR1 is SGHDT and CDR2 YYEEEE. The junction had 8 bases not matched to a gene; V was cut back by 0 bases and J by 6 bases. The CDR3, as DNA: TGTGCCAGCAGCTTGGGGATAGCGGGACCCCTCGAGCAGTACTTC. This encodes CASSLGIAGPLEQYF.

The chain combines TRBV9 with TRBJ2-1; 8 nucleotides line up with TRBD1. The CDR3 is made up of 14 amino acids. Unmatched junction bases numbered 6, after V lost 0 bases and J lost 10 bases. Germline-derived CDR1 and CDR2 are SGDLS and YYNGEE. In nucleotides, the CDR3 is TGTGCCAGCAGCGTAGAGCAGGGGGCCGGGGAGCAGTTCTTC. Protein: CASSVEQGAGEQFF.

The chain uses TRBV5-1 and TRBJ2-5, with 8 bases aligning to TRBD1. CDR1 and CDR2 (germline): SGHRS, YFSETQ. V shed 4 bases and J 5 bases; nucleotides not matched to a gene: 10. CDR3 length equals 15 residues. This CDR3 is CASSIGAGGEETQYF. CDR3 bases: TGCGCCAGCAGCATTGGCGCAGGGGGCGAGGAGACCCAGTACTTC.

This clone showed up just once. This rearrangement joins TRBV28 to TRBJ1-4; 7 bases are a match to TRBD1. The J segment lost 6 bases and the V segment lost 4 bases, leaving 5 bases of the junction unmatched. There are 14 residues in the CDR3. Germline V lookup: CDR1 MDHEN, CDR2 SYDVKM. CDR3: CASSSGTVYEKLFF. Written as DNA, the CDR3 is TGTGCCAGCAGTTCCGGGACAGTGTATGAAAAACTGTTTTTT.

V usage is TRBV7-2 and J usage is TRBJ2-1, with D possibly TRBD2 on 5 matching bases. The CDR3 is 15 amino acids. Germline V lookup: CDR1 SGHTA, CDR2 FQGNSA. V lost 2 bases to trimming and J lost 4 bases, with 12 bases between them. CDR3 in amino acids: CASSLQSRGYNEQFF. CDR3 nucleotides: TGTGCCAGCAGCTTACAGTCCAGAGGGTACAATGAGCAGTTCTTC.

For this clone: At the DNA level, this CDR3 is encoded by other sequences in the same sample as well. V gene TRBV6-5 combines with J gene TRBJ2-1; TRBD2 aligns across 12 bases. The CDR3 has 15 amino acids. Germline V gene sequence: CDR1 MNHEY, CDR2 SVGAGI. The trim removed 5 bases at V and 6 bases at J, leaving 5 bases unmatched. The DNA for the CDR3 is TGTGCCAGCAGTCCGGGACTAGCGGGCACCAATGAGCAGTTCTTC. This encodes CASSPGLAGTNEQFF.

The chain joins TRBV11-2 to TRBJ2-2; 10 nucleotides align to TRBD1. The length of the CDR3 is 15 residues. CDR1 and CDR2 (germline): SGHAT, FQNNGV. V trimming: 5 bases; J trimming: 5 bases; junction bases outside the gene matches: 5. CDR3 DNA sequence: TGTGCCAGCAGCCCTTGGGGACAGGGGACCGGGGAGCTGTTTTTT. This sequence encodes CASSPWGQGTGELFF.

This chain links TRBV7-6 with TRBJ1-2, with 10 nucleotides matching TRBD1. The CDR3 is made up of 14 amino acids. Germline CDR1 is SGHVS and CDR2 is FNYEAQ. V was clipped by 1 base and J by 6 bases; unmatched bases: 2. CDR3 sequence (DNA): TGTGCCAGCAGCTTAGGACAGGGGGCAAATGGCTACACCTTC. It codes for CASSLGQGANGYTF.